This T cell receptor beta chain comes out of a study of shared clonotypes between healthy human individuals. After removal of 1 base from V and 7 bases from J, the junction contained 10 bases not matched to a gene. The CDR3 consists of 17 residues. In germline, CDR1 is SGHVS, CDR2 FQNEAQ. Data came from immunoSEQ multiplex PCR; TCRdb stores just in-frame clones and leaves some out. The sample includes a few million clones, about 94% of them seen just once. Sequences were obtained from naive CD4+ T cells sorted from blood. Subset here: CD45RA+ positively selected. This clonotype was obtained from a man younger than 35 in good health. The rearrangement links TRBV7-8 to TRBJ1-6, with 7 bases that match TRBD1. The CDR3 protein is CASSLVPPGQPNSPLHF. CDR3 nucleotide sequence: TGTGCCAGCAGCTTAGTACCCCCGGGACAGCCAAATTCACCCCTCCACTTT.